This entry lists 9 T cell receptor beta chains sequenced from one sample in a study of T-cell reconstitution after alpha-beta-depleted transplantation in children. Unique molecular identifiers were incorporated when the TCRbeta library was constructed. Using its own MiXCR run on the PCR reads, TCRdb lists one record per CDR3 protein. The repertoire holds approximately 130,000 distinct CDR3 sequences, 8% to 10% seen once, with around 24% in the top ten. The material was PBMCs, mostly from graft donor cells, obtained 180 days after TCRalphabeta/CD19-depleted stem cell transplant. All receptors come from a girl under three years old who had a stem cell transplant for combined immunodeficiency, so the T cells may come from the graft donor.

This clonotype was observed at least ten times. The chain recombines TRBV18 with TRBJ1-3; D is unresolved. Germline V lookup: CDR1 KGHSH, CDR2 LQKENI. Trimming removed 2 bases from V and 4 bases from J, with 9 bases in between. The length of the CDR3 is 14 residues. The CDR3 is CASSPNGYGNTIYF. The CDR3 DNA follows: TGTGCCAGCTCACCAAACGGGTACGGAAACACCATATATTTT. Variable domain in full (rest from reference TRBV18 and TRBJ1-3): NAGVMQNPRHLVRRRGQEARLRCSPMKGHSHVYWYRQLPEEGLKFMVYLQKENIIDESGMPKERFSAEFPKEGPSILRIQQVVRGDSAAYFCASSPNGYGNTIYFGEGSWLTVV.

This chain links TRBV12-3 or TRBV12-4 with TRBJ2-1; the match to TRBD2 covers 11 bases. V gave up 1 base and J gave up 8 bases; unmatched junction bases: 4. CDR3 length: 15 residues. The chain's CDR3 is CASSLGSGRADEQFF. The CDR3 DNA reads TGTGCCAGCAGTTTAGGTAGCGGGAGGGCCGATGAGCAGTTCTTC.

The chain has TRBV14 and TRBJ2-2; TRBD2 matches at 8 bases. The CDR3 contains 16 residues. J lost 5 bases, V lost 4 bases, and 9 bases had no gene match. Germline V CDR1 and CDR2: SGHDN, FVKESK. CDR3: CASSLNSGSTTGELFF. The DNA for the CDR3 is TGTGCCAGCAGCCTAAACAGCGGGAGTACGACCGGGGAGCTGTTTTTT.

The V and J genes are TRBV29-1 and TRBJ2-5; the match to TRBD1 covers 12 bases. Trimming at V came to 3 bases and at J to 4 bases, leaving 6 bases not matched to a gene. This CDR3 contains 15 residues. The germline CDR1 and CDR2 sequences are SQVTM and ANQGSEA. The CDR3 is CSVEGTGGYRETQYF. The CDR3 DNA follows: TGCAGCGTTGAGGGGACAGGGGGCTACCGAGAGACCCAGTACTTC.

This clonotype was counted only a few times. This rearrangement joins TRBV7-2 to TRBJ2-7; TRBD2 is a possible D gene (6 bases). V lost 2 bases and J lost 4, with 12 bases in between. Germline V gene sequence: CDR1 SGHTA, CDR2 FQGNSA. This CDR3 region has 14 residues. For the CDR3, the DNA is TGTGCCAGCAGCTTATCGGGACTTGTGTACGAGCAGTACTTC. Translation gives CASSLSGLVYEQYF.

This clonotype was observed many times. The rearrangement uses TRBV5-1 and TRBJ2-2; D possibly corresponds to TRBD2 (6 bases). Germline V gene data show CDR1 as SGHRS and CDR2 as YFSETQ. CDR3 size: 17 residues. Trimming shortened V by 1 base and J by 2 bases, and 15 bases separated the two germline ends. Here the CDR3 DNA reads TGCGCCAGCAGCTTGTGGGGGAGGACCTCTAACACCGGGGAGCTGTTTTTT. Protein sequence: CASSLWGRTSNTGELFF.

This clonotype was seen only a few times. The J gene is TRBJ2-3, the V gene TRBV29-1; D is perhaps TRBD2 (7 bases). The V end lost 1 base, the J end lost 4 bases, and 12 bases lay between the germline ends. The CDR3 is made up of 14 amino acids. Germline V CDR1 and CDR2: SQVTM, ANQGSEA. CDR3 amino acids: CSVEGEGDPDTQYF. CDR3 sequence (DNA): TGCAGCGTTGAAGGGGAGGGGGATCCAGATACGCAGTATTTT.

This clonotype came up a few times. The rearrangement uses TRBV4-3 and TRBJ2-3; unclear D gene. Germline CDR1 reads LGHNA; CDR2 reads YSLEER. The CDR3 runs to 15 residues. V lost 5 bases to trimming and J lost 0 bases, with 12 bases between them. The CDR3 sequence is CASSFVGRSTDTQYF. The DNA for the CDR3 is TGCGCCAGCAGCTTCGTAGGACGGAGCACAGATACGCAGTATTTT.

V usage is TRBV20-1 and J usage is TRBJ1-3; D possibly corresponds to TRBD1 (5 bases). CDR1 is DFQATT, CDR2 SNEGSKA, per germline (reference sequence). The V end lost 3 bases, the J end lost 7 bases, and 19 bases lay between the germline ends. This CDR3 region has 15 residues. The CDR3 nucleotides are TGCAGTGCTAGCTCAGCAGGGAGGCCCTGGAACACCATATATTTT. It yields the protein CSASSAGRPWNTIYF.